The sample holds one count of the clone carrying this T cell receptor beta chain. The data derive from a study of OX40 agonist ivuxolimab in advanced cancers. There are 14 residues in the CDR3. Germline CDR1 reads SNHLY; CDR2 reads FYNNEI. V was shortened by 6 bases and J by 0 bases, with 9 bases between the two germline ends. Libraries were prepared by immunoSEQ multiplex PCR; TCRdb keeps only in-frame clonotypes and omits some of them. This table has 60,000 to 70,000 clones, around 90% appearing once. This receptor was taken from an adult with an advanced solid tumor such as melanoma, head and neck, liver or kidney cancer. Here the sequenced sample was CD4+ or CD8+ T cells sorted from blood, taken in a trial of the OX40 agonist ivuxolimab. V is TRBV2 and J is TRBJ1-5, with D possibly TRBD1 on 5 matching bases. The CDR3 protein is CASSLQVSNQPQHF. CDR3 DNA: TGTGCCAGCAGCTTACAGGTTAGCAATCAGCCCCAGCATTTT. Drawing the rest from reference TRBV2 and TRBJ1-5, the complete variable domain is EPEVTQTPSHQVTQMGQEVILRCVPISNHLYFYWYRQILGQKVEFLVSFYNNEISEKSEIFDDQFSVERPDGSNFTLKIRSTKLEDSAMYFCASSLQVSNQPQHFGDGTRLSIL.